The clone carrying this T cell receptor (beta chain) came up a few times. What it recognizes is unknown. This sample was included in a study of Graves' ophthalmopathy and Graves' hyperthyroidism. Thyroid ultrasound, orbital computed tomography, TRAb, serum thyroxine and clinical symptoms formed the basis of diagnosis. The PBMCs were taken from under 12 ml of fresh peripheral blood. Regarding the study as a whole: Both an approximately 70% sensitivity and an approximately 72% specificity characterized the model's predictions of ophthalmopathy progression. Blood also harbored most expanded thyroid clonotypes above 0.001 frequency.

The germline V gene has CDR1 LNHNV and CDR2 YYDKDF (reference sequence). Trimming removed 6 bases from V and 2 bases from J, with 14 bases in between. There are 15 residues in the CDR3. RNA served as the template for amplifying TCR beta CDR3 regions. First-round RT-PCR employed HTBI primers, with a second-round multiplex PCR after it. From the multiplex PCR reads, TCRdb called clonotypes with MiXCR, one entry per CDR3 protein. There are 350,000 to 450,000 distinct CDR3 sequences in the sample; about a sixth occur only once, and approximately 1.4% lies in the top ten. The material sequenced was peripheral blood. The rearrangement links TRBV15 to TRBJ1-3; D uncertain. This clonotype was sampled from a woman younger than 35 with Graves' ophthalmopathy. The CDR3 DNA follows: TGTGCCACCAGTAGTGGTGGTACGGCTGGAAACACCATATATTTT. It yields the protein CATSSGGTAGNTIYF.